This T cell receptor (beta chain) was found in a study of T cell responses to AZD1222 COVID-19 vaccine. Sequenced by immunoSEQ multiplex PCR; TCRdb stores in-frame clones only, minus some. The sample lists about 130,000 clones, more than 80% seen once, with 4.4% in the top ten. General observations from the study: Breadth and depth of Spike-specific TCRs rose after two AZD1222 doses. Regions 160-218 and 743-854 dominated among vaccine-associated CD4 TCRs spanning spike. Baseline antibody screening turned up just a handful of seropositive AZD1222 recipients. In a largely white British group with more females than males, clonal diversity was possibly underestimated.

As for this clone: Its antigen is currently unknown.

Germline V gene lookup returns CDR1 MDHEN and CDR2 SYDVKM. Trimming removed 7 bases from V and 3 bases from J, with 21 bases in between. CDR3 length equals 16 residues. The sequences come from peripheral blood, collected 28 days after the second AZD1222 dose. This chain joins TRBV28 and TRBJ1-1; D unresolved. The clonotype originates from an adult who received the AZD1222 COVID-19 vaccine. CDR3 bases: TGTGCCAGCAACCCCTCAGGCGCCGGCGGGGACACTGAAGCTTTCTTT. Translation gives CASNPSGAGGDTEAFF.